The next 21 T cell receptor beta chains were all read from a single sample in a study of glioma-infiltrating T cells. Using RNA template, CDR3s of TCR alpha and beta were amplified with iRepertoire arm-PCR. TCRdb passed the multiplex PCR reads through MiXCR, listing each CDR3 protein once. The table includes roughly 190,000 distinct CDR3 sequences, 32% detected once. The sample taken for sequencing was glioma tissue, nonneoplastic brain tissue, or PBMCs (not recorded which). Every receptor here comes from a human donor with low-grade glioma or glioblastoma, undergoing nonglioma brain surgery, or in good health (not recorded which).

The V call is TRBV7-2, the J call TRBJ1-4; D is undetermined. This CDR3 has 15 amino acids. Germline CDR1 and CDR2: SGHTA and FQGNSA. V was cut by 1 base and J by 15 bases, with 21 bases left in between. The CDR3 protein is CASSLEAGPPARVFF. The CDR3 DNA sequence: TGTGCCAGCAGCTTAGAGGCAGGACCCCCTGCGAGGGTGTTTTTT.

The CDR3 is CASSFQGGDTQYF. The CDR3 DNA reads TGTGCCAGCAGCTTCCAAGGGGGGGATACGCAGTATTTT. This chain links TRBV7-3 with TRBJ2-3, with D possibly being TRBD1 or TRBD2 (6 bases each). CDR1 is SGHTA and CDR2 is FQGTGA in the germline V gene. Trimming removed 3 bases from V and 6 bases from J, with 10 bases in between. The CDR3 totals 13 residues.

This clonotype was found many times. The J gene is TRBJ1-1, the V gene TRBV7-8; D possibly corresponds to TRBD1 (5 bases). V lost 3 bases to trimming and J lost 8 bases, with 16 bases between them. Germline V CDR1 and CDR2: SGHVS, FQNEAQ. The CDR3 runs to 14 residues. The DNA of the CDR3 is TGTGCCAGCAGCTTGAGCCGTCCGGGACTCGAAGCTTTCTTT. This encodes CASSLSRPGLEAFF.

The rearrangement uses TRBV30 and TRBJ2-7; TRBD1 might be the D (5 bases). V shed 6 bases and J shed 5 bases, with 17 bases lying between them. The germline V gene encodes CDR1 GTSNPN and CDR2 SVGIG (reference sequence). CDR3 size: 13 residues. The CDR3 DNA sequence: TGTGCCTGCCGCCAGGGAAGAGATAACGAGCAGTACTTC. This codes for CACRQGRDNEQYF.

The CDR3 loop is CASSSHRVRYEQYF. CDR3 nucleotides: TGTGCCAGCAGCTCCCACAGGGTGCGCTACGAGCAGTACTTC. V gene TRBV11-2 combines with J gene TRBJ2-7; D might be TRBD1 (6 bases). With 4 bases removed from V and 3 bases from J, the gap between germline ends came to 13 bases. Germline V gene sequence: CDR1 SGHAT, CDR2 FQNNGV. The CDR3 length is 14 residues.

The sample holds many counts of this clonotype. This rearrangement joins TRBV5-4 to TRBJ2-3, with TRBD1 matching over 8 bases. This CDR3 comprises 16 residues. Germline V CDR1 and CDR2: SGHNT, YYREEE (reference sequence). J lost 0 bases, V lost 1 base, and 4 bases had no gene match. CDR3 protein: CASSLPWDRSTDTQYF. The DNA of the CDR3 is TGTGCCAGCAGCTTGCCCTGGGACAGGAGCACAGATACGCAGTATTTT.

Notes on this clonotype: A much larger clone sits a single nucleotide away, making a read error possible. Here the CDR3 reads CASKYNANTEAFF. The CDR3 DNA sequence: TGTGCCAGTAAGTACAACGCGAACACTGAAGCTTTCTTT. The V and J genes are TRBV19 and TRBJ1-1, with unresolved D. The CDR3 contains 13 residues. The V end lost 7 bases, the J end lost 1 base, and 10 bases lay between the germline ends. CDR1 and CDR2 (germline): LNHDA, SQIVND (reference sequence).

In its sample, this clonotype was seen many times. The gene calls are TRBV6-2 or TRBV6-3 and TRBJ2-2; 8 bases align to TRBD2. Germline V gives CDR1 MNHEY, CDR2 SVGEGT. Trimming removed 0 bases from V and 3 bases from J; junction bases left unmatched: 6. This CDR3 comprises 17 residues. CDR3: CASSYSSGSWDTGELFF. CDR3 DNA sequence: TGTGCCAGCAGTTACTCAAGCGGGAGCTGGGACACCGGGGAGCTGTTTTTT.

This clonotype was detected only a few times. The V gene is TRBV5-1, the J gene TRBJ2-3; TRBD2 matches at 9 bases. The CDR3 sequence is 14 residues long. From germline, CDR1 is SGHRS and CDR2 YFSETQ. Trimming at V came to 4 bases and at J to 4 bases, leaving 4 bases not matched to a gene. CDR3 residues: CASSPGTSPDTQYF. Written as DNA, the CDR3 is TGCGCCAGCAGCCCCGGGACTAGCCCAGATACGCAGTATTTT.

The sample holds many counts of this clonotype. V is TRBV28 and J is TRBJ2-7, with D unresolved. Germline CDR1 reads MDHEN; CDR2 reads SYDVKM. Deletions cut 4 bases from V and 4 bases from J, with 17 bases between. The CDR3 extends over 15 amino acids. CDR3 bases: TGTGCCAGCAGTTCTCCCGCGACCGGGCCGTACGAGCAGTACTTC. Translating gives CASSSPATGPYEQYF.

The table lists this clonotype with many counts. The chain links TRBV6-1 to TRBJ2-7, with a possible D match to TRBD2 (6 bases). Germline V CDR1 and CDR2: MNHNS, SASEGT. Deletions cut 6 bases from V and 4 bases from J, with 16 bases between. This CDR3 has 14 residues. The CDR3 loop reads CASRRGPVGYEQYF. The DNA for the CDR3 is TGTGCCAGCAGGCGGGGCCCGGTAGGGTACGAGCAGTACTTC.

With respect to this clonotype: Compared with germline, one end of the junction differs, possibly owing to a read error. V gene TRBV7-6 combines with J gene TRBJ2-5; 8 bases align to TRBD2. The CDR3 runs 16 residues. Germline loops: CDR1 SGHVS, CDR2 FNYEAQ. CDR3 bases: TGTGCCAGCAGCTTACTTCGCGCAGCGGGAGTCGAGACCCGGTACTTC. As protein: CASSLLRAAGVETRYF.

This clonotype has ten or more counts. The chain couples TRBV7-3 to TRBJ1-2; D is uncertain. The germline V and J ends were trimmed by 2 bases and 4 bases, with 11 bases remaining between them. Germline CDR1 SGHTA, CDR2 FQGTGA. The CDR3 consists of 14 residues. The chain's CDR3 is CASSLSPGGYGYTF. In DNA, the CDR3 is TGTGCCAGCAGCTTATCGCCCGGCGGCTATGGCTACACCTTC.

The chain combines TRBV4-3 with TRBJ2-7, with TRBD2 identical over 8 bases. The ends lost 1 base at V and 2 bases at J; junction bases unmatched: 4. The germline CDR1 and CDR2 sequences are LGHNA and YSLEER. The CDR3 contains 15 residues. CDR3 residues: CASSQGAGAPYEQYF. Written as DNA, the CDR3 is TGCGCCAGCAGCCAAGGAGCGGGAGCCCCCTACGAGCAGTACTTC.

This clonotype was seen many times. The chain uses TRBV2 and TRBJ2-5; D is perhaps TRBD1 or TRBD2 (5 bases each). The CDR3 covers 17 residues. Germline CDR1 is SNHLY and CDR2 is FYNNEI. The ends were cut back, 5 bases at V and 0 bases at J, with 19 bases in the middle. The CDR3 DNA reads TGTGCCAGCAGTTCCGGACTCACCCGAGGGGACCAAGAGACCCAGTACTTC. This translates into CASSSGLTRGDQETQYF.

This clonotype was found many times. J is TRBJ1-2 and V is TRBV6-1, with TRBD1 identical over 10 bases. CDR1 and CDR2 from the germline V gene are MNHNS and SASEGT. The CDR3 spans 15 residues. The V segment lost 5 bases and the J segment 4 bases; nucleotides outside the gene matches: 7. The CDR3 is CASSYGTGAFYGYTF. The DNA for the CDR3 is TGTGCCAGCAGTTATGGGACAGGGGCGTTCTATGGCTACACCTTC.

As for this clonotype: This sequence may be a read error, since a much larger clone differs from it by one base. The chain couples TRBV12-3 or TRBV12-4 to TRBJ2-7; tentative D call: TRBD1 (6 bases). Between the trimmed V and J ends, which lost 4 bases and 0 bases, there was a span of 16 bases. This CDR3 is 16 amino acids long. CDR3 DNA sequence: TGTGCCAGCAGTTCCACCGGGACATCTTACTCCTACGAGCAGTACTTC. Translation gives CASSSTGTSYSYEQYF.

This clonotype was recorded many times. CDR3 sequence reads: CASSSRGRGANVLTF. The CDR3 nucleotides read TGTGCCAGCAGTTCCAGGGGTCGTGGGGCCAACGTCCTGACTTTC. The V call is TRBV27, the J call TRBJ2-6; D may be TRBD1 (6 bases). Germline CDR1 is MNHEY and CDR2 is SMNVEV (reference sequence). V was trimmed by 4 bases and J by 3 bases, leaving 10 bases between them. The CDR3 runs 15 residues.

This clonotype was recorded at least ten times. The gene calls are TRBV7-8 and TRBJ2-5, with D perhaps TRBD1 or TRBD2 (5 bases each). This CDR3 is built from 16 residues. Between the trimmed V and J ends, which lost 3 bases and 2 bases, there was a span of 16 bases. CDR1 and CDR2 (germline): SGHVS, FQNEAQ. The CDR3 spells CASSLGPGHYQETQYF. For the CDR3, the DNA is TGTGCCAGCAGCTTGGGACCTGGACACTATCAAGAGACCCAGTACTTC.

About this clonotype itself: This may come from a read error, since a much larger clone is one base off. The chain employs TRBV19 and TRBJ1-1, with 8 bases matching TRBD1. Germline lookup yields CDR1 LNHDA and CDR2 SQIVND (reference sequence). CDR3 size: 14 residues. Written as DNA, the CDR3 is TGTGCCAGTAGTAACAGGGGGTTTAACACTAAAGCTTTCTTT. It yields the protein CASSNRGFNTKAFF.

The count of this clonotype is one. Since a much larger clone is just one base distant, this may be a read error. The chain links TRBV29-1 to TRBJ2-5; tentative D call: TRBD1 (5 bases). CDR3 length equals 12 residues. Trimming took 5 bases from V and 4 from J, leaving 11 bases between them. Germline values: CDR1 SQVTM, CDR2 ANQGSEA. The CDR3 nucleotides are TGCAGCGTTCCCGACAGAAGAGAGACCCAGTACTTC. The encoded protein is CSVPDRRETQYF.